The T cell receptor beta chain under discussion was sequenced for a study of blood T cell repertoires in COVID-19. Study overall: Acute and convalescent COVID-19 specimens originated in the United States, Italy and Spain. In each case, the material was cDNA or gDNA derived from T cells, B-cell-depleted T cells, or PBMCs.

In the source study's methods: From reference gene primer amplification, estimates of nucleated cell counts were derived. Repertoires were generated with immunoSEQ multiplex PCR, while TCRdb's copy carries only in-frame clones and drops some. V, J and clone size are those of that table, while D and trimming were read from the DNA. The sample lists around 51,000 clones, about nine tenths seen once, with less than 6.5% in the top ten. The sample taken for sequencing was peripheral blood. The TCR was taken from a man in his 70s with acute or convalescent COVID-19.

Written as DNA, the CDR3 is TGTGCCAGCAGTTTATGGACAGGACACCCGTATGGCTACACCTTC. It specifies CASSLWTGHPYGYTF. The gene calls are TRBV27 and TRBJ1-2; 7 bases agree with TRBD1. Unmatched junction bases numbered 7, after V lost 1 base and J lost 5 bases. The CDR3 is 15 residues long. The germline V gene has CDR1 MNHEY and CDR2 SMNVEV (reference sequence).